This T cell receptor beta chain is from a study of T cells in Graves' hyperthyroidism and ophthalmopathy. The source material, RNA transcripts, was used to amplify TCR beta CDR3 regions. Initially, a first-round RT-PCR of the TCR CDR3 employed the HTBI primer set. TCRdb re-called the multiplex PCR reads with MiXCR, one entry per CDR3 protein. The data hold about 320,000 distinct CDR3 sequences, with 16% observed a single time. General observations from the study: Most clonotypes expanded in the thyroid (above 0.001) were also present in blood.

Turning to this clonotype: The antigen is unknown.

Losses at the gene ends were 5 bases for V and 8 bases for J; bases not matched to a gene: 5. The CDR3 length is 13 residues. CDR1 and CDR2 (germline): SEHNR, FQNEAQ (reference sequence). Absent ophthalmopathy progression within 18 months defined stable Graves' hyperthyroidism. Used for diagnoses were clinical symptoms, serum thyroxine and TRAb, thyroid ultrasound and orbital computed tomography. About 10 ml of fresh peripheral blood supplied the PBMCs. Sequencing used blood. The source of this sequence is a man aged 30 to 45 with Graves' hyperthyroidism. This chain links TRBV7-9 with TRBJ1-2; 10 nucleotides agree with TRBD1. The CDR3 nucleotides are TGTGCCAGCAGCGGCGGGGACAGGGGAGGCTACACCTTC. Its protein product is CASSGGDRGGYTF.